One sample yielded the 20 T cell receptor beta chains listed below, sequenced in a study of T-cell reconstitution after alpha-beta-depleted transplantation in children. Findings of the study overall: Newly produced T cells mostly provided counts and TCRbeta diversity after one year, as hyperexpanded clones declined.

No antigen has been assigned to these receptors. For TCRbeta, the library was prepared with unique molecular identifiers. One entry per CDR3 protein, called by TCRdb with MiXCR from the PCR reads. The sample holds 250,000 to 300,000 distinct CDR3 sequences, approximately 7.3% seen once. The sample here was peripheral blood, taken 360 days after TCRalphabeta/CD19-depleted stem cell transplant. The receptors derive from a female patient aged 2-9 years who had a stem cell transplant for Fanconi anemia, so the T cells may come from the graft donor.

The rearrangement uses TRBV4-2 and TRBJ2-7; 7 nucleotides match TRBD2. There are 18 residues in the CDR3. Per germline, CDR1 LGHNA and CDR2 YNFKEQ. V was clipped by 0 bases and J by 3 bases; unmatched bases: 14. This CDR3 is CASSQEGDPAGESYEQYF. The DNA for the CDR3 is TGTGCCAGCAGCCAAGAGGGCGATCCGGCGGGAGAAAGCTACGAGCAGTACTTC.

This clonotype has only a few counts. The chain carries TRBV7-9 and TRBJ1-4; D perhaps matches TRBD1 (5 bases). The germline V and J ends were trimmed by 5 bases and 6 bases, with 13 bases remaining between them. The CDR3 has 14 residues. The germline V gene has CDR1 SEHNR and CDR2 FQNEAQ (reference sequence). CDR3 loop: CASSRSPGHEKLFF. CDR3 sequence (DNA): TGTGCCAGCAGCCGATCCCCAGGGCATGAAAAACTGTTTTTT.

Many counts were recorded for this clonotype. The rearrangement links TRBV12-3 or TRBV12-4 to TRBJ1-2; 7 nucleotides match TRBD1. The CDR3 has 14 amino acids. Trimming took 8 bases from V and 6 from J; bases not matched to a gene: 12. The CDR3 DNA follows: TGTGCCAGCGTGGAGACAGGGAGGATGGATGGCTACACCTTC. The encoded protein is CASVETGRMDGYTF.

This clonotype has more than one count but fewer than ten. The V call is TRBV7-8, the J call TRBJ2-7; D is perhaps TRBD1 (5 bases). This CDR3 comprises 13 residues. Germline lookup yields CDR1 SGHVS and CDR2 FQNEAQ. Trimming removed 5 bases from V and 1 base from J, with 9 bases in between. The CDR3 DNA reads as TGTGCCAGCAGCCCCAGGGTTTCCTACGAGCAGTACGTC. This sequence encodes CASSPRVSYEQYV.

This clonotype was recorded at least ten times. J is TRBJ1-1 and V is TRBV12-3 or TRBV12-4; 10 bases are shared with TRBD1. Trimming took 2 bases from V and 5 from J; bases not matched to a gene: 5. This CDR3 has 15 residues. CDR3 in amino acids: CASSLRGTGDTEAFF. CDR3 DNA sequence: TGTGCCAGCAGTTTAAGAGGGACAGGGGATACTGAAGCTTTCTTT.

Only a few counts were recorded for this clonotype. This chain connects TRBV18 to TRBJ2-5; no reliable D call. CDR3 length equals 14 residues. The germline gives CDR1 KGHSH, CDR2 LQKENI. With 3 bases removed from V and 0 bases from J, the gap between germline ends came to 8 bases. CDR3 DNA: TGTGCCAGCTCACCTGGCATGTACCAAGAGACCCAGTACTTC. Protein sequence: CASSPGMYQETQYF.

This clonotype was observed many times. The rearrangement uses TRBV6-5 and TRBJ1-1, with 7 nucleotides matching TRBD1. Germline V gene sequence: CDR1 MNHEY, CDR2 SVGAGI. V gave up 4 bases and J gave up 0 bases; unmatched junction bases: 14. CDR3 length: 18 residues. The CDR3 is CASSSRGQRISLNTEAFF. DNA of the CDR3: TGTGCCAGCAGTTCTCGGGGACAGAGAATTTCGTTGAACACTGAAGCTTTCTTT.

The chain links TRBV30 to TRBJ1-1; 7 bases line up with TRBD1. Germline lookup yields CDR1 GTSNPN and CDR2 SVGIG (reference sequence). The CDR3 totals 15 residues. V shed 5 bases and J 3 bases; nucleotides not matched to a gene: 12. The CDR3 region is CAWGDMDRLYTEAFF. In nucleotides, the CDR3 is TGTGCCTGGGGGGACATGGACAGGCTCTACACTGAAGCTTTCTTT.

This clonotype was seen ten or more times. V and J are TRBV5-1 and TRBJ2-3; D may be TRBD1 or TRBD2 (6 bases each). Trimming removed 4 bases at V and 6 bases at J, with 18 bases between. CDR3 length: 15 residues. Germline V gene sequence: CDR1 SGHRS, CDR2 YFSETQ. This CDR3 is CASSVLGGMGDTQYF. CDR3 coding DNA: TGCGCCAGCAGCGTATTAGGGGGGATGGGTGATACGCAGTATTTT.

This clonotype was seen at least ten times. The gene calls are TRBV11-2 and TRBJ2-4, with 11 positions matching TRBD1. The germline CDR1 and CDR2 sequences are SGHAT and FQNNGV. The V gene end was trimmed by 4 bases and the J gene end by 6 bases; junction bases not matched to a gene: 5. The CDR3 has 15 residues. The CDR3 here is CASSSGGTGGNIQYF. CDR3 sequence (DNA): TGTGCCAGCAGCTCAGGCGGGACAGGGGGAAACATTCAGTACTTC.

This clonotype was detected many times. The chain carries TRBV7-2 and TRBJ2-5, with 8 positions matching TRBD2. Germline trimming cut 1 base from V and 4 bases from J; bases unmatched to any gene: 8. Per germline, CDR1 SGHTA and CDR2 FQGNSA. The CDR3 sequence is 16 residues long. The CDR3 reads CASSLGPSGYGETQYF. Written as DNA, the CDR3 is TGTGCCAGCAGCTTAGGGCCTAGCGGGTACGGAGAGACCCAGTACTTC. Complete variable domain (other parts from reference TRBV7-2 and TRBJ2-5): GAGVSQSPSNKVTEKGKDVELRCDPISGHTALYWYRQSLGQGLEFLIYFQGNSAPDKSGLPSDRFSAERTGGSVSTLTIQRTQQEDSAVYLCASSLGPSGYGETQYFGPGTRLLVL.

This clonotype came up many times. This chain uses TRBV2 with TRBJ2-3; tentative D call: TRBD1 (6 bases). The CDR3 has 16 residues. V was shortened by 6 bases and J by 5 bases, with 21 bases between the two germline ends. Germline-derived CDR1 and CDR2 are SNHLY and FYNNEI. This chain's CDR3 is CASSDPGAGLGDTQYF. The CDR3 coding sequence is TGTGCCAGCAGCGACCCAGGGGCGGGTTTGGGAGATACGCAGTATTTT.

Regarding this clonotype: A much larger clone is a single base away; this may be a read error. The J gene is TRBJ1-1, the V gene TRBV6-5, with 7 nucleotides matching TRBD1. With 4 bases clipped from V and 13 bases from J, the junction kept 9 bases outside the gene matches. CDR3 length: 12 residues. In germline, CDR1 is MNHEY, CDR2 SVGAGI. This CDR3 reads CASSSGAGGIFF. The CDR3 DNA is TGTGCCAGCAGTTCTGGGGCAGGGGGGATTTTCTTT.

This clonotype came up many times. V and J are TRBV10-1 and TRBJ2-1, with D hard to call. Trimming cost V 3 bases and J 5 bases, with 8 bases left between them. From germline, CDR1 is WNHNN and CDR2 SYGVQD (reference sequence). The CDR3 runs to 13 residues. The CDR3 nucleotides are TGCGCCAGCAGTGAAGGTCTTCACAATGAGCAGTTCTTC. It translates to CASSEGLHNEQFF.

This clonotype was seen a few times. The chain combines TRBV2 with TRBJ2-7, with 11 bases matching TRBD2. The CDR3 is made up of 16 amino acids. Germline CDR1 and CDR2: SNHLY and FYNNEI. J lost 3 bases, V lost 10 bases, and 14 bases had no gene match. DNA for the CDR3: TGTGCCACCCTAATTTTTTCCGGGACTAGCGGCTACGAGCAGTACTTC. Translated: CATLIFSGTSGYEQYF.

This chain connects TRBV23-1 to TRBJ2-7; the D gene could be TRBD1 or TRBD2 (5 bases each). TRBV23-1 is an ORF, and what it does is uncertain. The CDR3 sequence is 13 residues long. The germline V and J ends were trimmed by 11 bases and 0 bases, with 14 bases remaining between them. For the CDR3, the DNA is TGCGCCGGATCGGGGCAAAGCTCCTACGAGCAGTACTTC. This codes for CAGSGQSSYEQYF.

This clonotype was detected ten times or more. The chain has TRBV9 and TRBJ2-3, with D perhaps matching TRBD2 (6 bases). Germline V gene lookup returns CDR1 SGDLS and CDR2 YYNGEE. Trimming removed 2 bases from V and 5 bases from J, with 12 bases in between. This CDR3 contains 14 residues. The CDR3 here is CASSVEGIGDTQYF. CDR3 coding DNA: TGTGCCAGCAGCGTGGAGGGGATCGGAGATACGCAGTATTTT.

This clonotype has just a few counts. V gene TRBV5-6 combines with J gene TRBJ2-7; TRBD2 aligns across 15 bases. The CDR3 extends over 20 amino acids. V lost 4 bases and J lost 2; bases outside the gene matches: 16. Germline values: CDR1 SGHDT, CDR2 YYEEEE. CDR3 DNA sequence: TGTGCCAGCAGCAGCCGTCCCGGGACTAGCGGGGGGACGTACACCTACGAGCAGTACTTC. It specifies CASSSRPGTSGGTYTYEQYF.

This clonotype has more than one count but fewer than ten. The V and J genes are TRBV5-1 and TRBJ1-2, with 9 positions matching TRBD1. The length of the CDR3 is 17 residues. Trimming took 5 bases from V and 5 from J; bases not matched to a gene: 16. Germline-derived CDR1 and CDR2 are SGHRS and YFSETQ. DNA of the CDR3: TGCGCCAGCAGAAGGACAGGGGATCCCCCCATAGGATATGGCTACACCTTC. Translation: CASRRTGDPPIGYGYTF. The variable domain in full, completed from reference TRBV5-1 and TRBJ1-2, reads KAGVTQTPRYLIKTRGQQVTLSCSPISGHRSVSWYQQTPGQGLQFLFEYFSETQRNKGNFPGRFSGRQFSNSRSEMNVSTLELGDSALYLCASRRTGDPPIGYGYTFGSGTRLTVV.

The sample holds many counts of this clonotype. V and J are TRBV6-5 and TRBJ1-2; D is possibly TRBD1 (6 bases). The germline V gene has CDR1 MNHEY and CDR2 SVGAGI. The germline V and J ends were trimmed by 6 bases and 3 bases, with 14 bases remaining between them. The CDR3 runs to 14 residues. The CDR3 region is CASSRRDTDYGYTF. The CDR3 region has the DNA TGTGCCAGCAGCCGGCGGGACACCGACTATGGCTACACCTTC.